A selection of T cell receptor beta chains follows, all from one sample in a study of blood T cell repertoires in COVID-19. The data were produced by immunoSEQ multiplex PCR, yet TCRdb's version contains in-frame clones alone and is incomplete. Counted here are approximately 470,000 clones, around 90% occurring once; the ten biggest clones make up roughly 0.72%. Material for sequencing was PBMCs or T cells enriched from blood (not recorded which). These receptor sequences come from a woman between 18 and 29 years old who had recovered from COVID-19. Each CDR3 is given with its conserved first and last residue. D genes are given only for firm matches. Not all rows give a size; the values are once, few, many and, for expanded clones, a class.

TRBJ2-5 | TRBV12-3/TRBV12-4 | NA | NA | TGTGCCAGCAGTTCGACAGGAGTGAAGACCCAGTACTTC | CASSSTGVKTQYF
TRBJ2-3 | TRBV5-1 | NA | TRBD2 | TGCGCCAGCAGCTTGGGGCGGGGGGGCCCAGATACGCAGTATTTT | CASSLGRGGPDTQYF
TRBJ1-2 | TRBV10-1 | NA | TRBD1 | TGCGCCAGCAGTTTTAACAGGGGCGATGGCTACACCTTC | CASSFNRGDGYTF
TRBJ1-1 | TRBV28 | NA | TRBD1 | TGTGCCAGCAGTTACCATCACCGGGACAGGGTAGTTCGGACTGAAGCTTTCTTT | CASSYHHRDRVVRTEAFF
TRBJ2-7 | TRBV5-1 | NA | TRBD1 | TGCGCCAGCAGCACACAAACCGGGACAGGGGACGAGCAGTACTTC | CASSTQTGTGDEQYF
TRBJ2-2 | TRBV27 | NA | NA | TGTGCCAGCAGTTTACTAGGCGGGGGCTACGGGGAGCTGTTTTTT | CASSLLGGGYGELFF
TRBJ2-3 | TRBV24-1 | NA | TRBD1 | TGTGCCACCAGTAAGGGGGCAGGCACAGATACGCAGTATTTT | CATSKGAGTDTQYF
TRBJ2-5 | TRBV30 | once | TRBD2 | TGTGCCTTACTAGCGGGGGGACAAGAGACCCAGTACTTC | CALLAGGQETQYF
TRBJ2-5 | TRBV9 | NA | NA | TGTGCCAGCAGCGTCTCAAGCGGCCAAGAGACCCAGTACTTC | CASSVSSGQETQYF
TRBJ1-2 | TRBV5-4 | NA | TRBD1 | TGTGCCAGCAGCCGGGACAGACAGGGAAGTGGCTACACCTTC | CASSRDRQGSGYTF
TRBJ2-1 | TRBV5-1 | NA | TRBD2 | TGCGCCAGCAGCTTCTCCTTAGCGGGGGGTAGAGATGAGCAGTTCTTC | CASSFSLAGGRDEQFF
TRBJ1-1 | TRBV5-1 | NA | TRBD1 | TGCGCCAGCAGGATCACAGGGGGTGACACTGAAGCTTTCTTT | CASRITGGDTEAFF
TRBJ2-2 | TRBV3-1/TRBV3-2 | NA | NA | TGTGCCAGCAGCCAAGACAGGGGGAACACCGGGGAGCTGTTTTTT | CASSQDRGNTGELFF
TRBJ1-6 | TRBV20-1 | NA | TRBD1 | TGCAGTGCTACTGACAGGGAAAAAGCCAGCTCCTATAATTCACCCCTCCACTTT | CSATDREKASSYNSPLHF
TRBJ2-3 | TRBV4-1 | NA | TRBD2 | TGCGCCAGCAGCCAAGGGTTCCAGCGGGGGCCCTTCACAGATACGCAGTATTTT | CASSQGFQRGPFTDTQYF
TRBJ1-2 | TRBV6-5 | NA | NA | TGTGCCAGCAGTTACCGAAAGGGGCTATATGGCTACACCTTC | CASSYRKGLYGYTF
TRBJ2-1 | TRBV7-9 | NA | TRBD2 | TGTGCCAGCAGCTTAGACGCGGGGGGGAAGTTCTTC | CASSLDAGGKFF
TRBJ2-2 | TRBV6-1 | once | TRBD1 | TGTGCCAGCAGTGAACCCGCGACAGGGACCGCCGGGGAGCTGTTTTTT | CASSEPATGTAGELFF
TRBJ2-5 | TRBV30 | NA | NA | TGTGCCTGGAGTGCGGTTGGAGAGACCCAGTACTTC | CAWSAVGETQYF
TRBJ1-2 | TRBV30 | NA | NA | TGTGCCTGGAGTGTACTGGGAGGCTTACGGGGCGGCTACACCTTC | CAWSVLGGLRGGYTF
TRBJ1-3 | TRBV10-3 | NA | TRBD1 | TGTGCCATCAGCGAATCATCGGACAGGGGTGGAAACACCATATATTTT | CAISESSDRGGNTIYF
TRBJ2-5 | TRBV5-1 | NA | NA | TGCGCCAGCAGCCCCAACAGGGGGGGAGAGACCCAGTACTTC | CASSPNRGGETQYF
TRBJ2-1 | TRBV11-3 | NA | NA | TGTGCCAGCAGCTTAGAGTTAAACAATGAGCAGTTCTTC | CASSLELNNEQFF
TRBJ2-7 | TRBV20-1 | NA | NA | TGCAGTGCTGGGCCTTCCTACGAGCAGTACTTC | CSAGPSYEQYF